The clone carrying this T cell receptor (beta chain) was observed once. Per the original methods: Amplifying reference gene primers gave estimates of nucleated cell counts. TCRdb keeps only in-frame clones here, not all; method: immunoSEQ multiplex PCR. V, J and clone size were drawn from that table, and D and trimming were deduced from the DNA. The sample carries roughly 200,000 clones, around 80% recorded once. The data originate from a study of blood T cell repertoires in COVID-19. Study background: PBMCs, B-cell-depleted T cells, or T cells were the source of the cDNA or gDNA that made up the material.

This clonotype was obtained from a man aged 50 to 59 who had recovered from COVID-19. Material for sequencing was peripheral blood.

This CDR3 reads CASSLEVIPRTIYF. CDR3 DNA: TGTGCCAGCAGCTTGGAGGTAATTCCGCGGACCATATATTTT. The rearrangement uses TRBV5-5 and TRBJ1-3; no firm D call. This CDR3 region has 14 residues. Per germline, CDR1 SGHKS and CDR2 YYEKEE (reference sequence). V was clipped by 0 bases and J by 10 bases, with 14 bases between them.